The 5 T cell receptor beta chains below come from one sample, sequenced in a study of T cell repertoires in cytomegalovirus infection. These receptors' antigens are unknown. Each CDR3 protein is one row after TCRdb ran MiXCR on the reads. Altogether around 310,000 distinct CDR3 sequences are present, almost 30% being singletons, with the ten largest covering 20%. Sequencing used cultured PBMCs, obtained from culture after CMV antigen stimulation. These receptors were taken from a human donor in good health (CMV status not recorded). Some clones in this sample may be carry-over from other donors' samples.

The rearrangement uses TRBV11-2 and TRBJ2-3; the D is unclear. In germline, CDR1 is SGHAT, CDR2 FQNNGV. The CDR3 totals 15 residues. Trimming pared 2 bases from V and 2 bases from J, leaving 11 bases between. CDR3 region: CASSLQSFPTDTQYF. The CDR3 nucleotides read TGTGCCAGCAGCTTACAAAGTTTCCCCACAGATACGCAGTATTTT. Together with reference TRBV11-2 and TRBJ2-3, the CDR3 gives the full variable domain: EAGVAQSPRYKIIEKRQSVAFWCNPISGHATLYWYQQILGQGPKLLIQFQNNGVVDDSQLPKDRFSAERLKGVDSTLKIQPAKLEDSAVYLCASSLQSFPTDTQYFGPGTRLTVL.

This clonotype was detected a few times. The chain uses TRBV7-2 and TRBJ2-1, with a tentative D call TRBD2 (6 bases). V lost 5 bases to trimming and J lost 1 base, with 21 bases between them. CDR3 length equals 18 residues. Germline CDR1 and CDR2: SGHTA and FQGNSA. As DNA, the CDR3 is TGTGCCAGCAGCAAGAACGCGGGGAGCAGCGGATCCTACAATGAGCAGTTCTTC. Its protein is CASSKNAGSSGSYNEQFF.

The gene calls are TRBV12-3 or TRBV12-4 and TRBJ1-5; D is undetermined. This CDR3 comprises 13 residues. Trimming cost V 5 bases and J 7 bases, with 12 bases left between them. The CDR3 sequence is CASSALIGQPQHF. CDR3 in DNA: TGTGCCAGCAGTGCCCTGATCGGGCAGCCCCAGCATTTT.

This clonotype was seen more than once but under ten times. The rearrangement joins TRBV19 to TRBJ2-5, with TRBD1 as a possible D gene (5 bases). From germline, CDR1 is LNHDA and CDR2 SQIVND (reference sequence). The V end lost 6 bases, the J end lost 3 bases, and 11 bases lay between the germline ends. The CDR3 sequence is 13 residues long. CDR3 DNA: TGTGCCAGTAGCTCGACAGTAAAAGAGACCCAGTACTTC. This encodes CASSSTVKETQYF.

This clonotype was recorded many times. The rearrangement joins TRBV6-1 to TRBJ2-7; 14 bases line up with TRBD2. J gave up 7 bases and V 1 base, and 6 bases lay outside the gene matches. Germline-derived CDR1 and CDR2 are MNHNS and SASEGT. The CDR3 contains 16 residues. The CDR3 nucleotides are TGTGCCAGCAGTGAAGGAGTCGGGACTAGCGGGAGTGAGCAGTACTTC. Residues: CASSEGVGTSGSEQYF.